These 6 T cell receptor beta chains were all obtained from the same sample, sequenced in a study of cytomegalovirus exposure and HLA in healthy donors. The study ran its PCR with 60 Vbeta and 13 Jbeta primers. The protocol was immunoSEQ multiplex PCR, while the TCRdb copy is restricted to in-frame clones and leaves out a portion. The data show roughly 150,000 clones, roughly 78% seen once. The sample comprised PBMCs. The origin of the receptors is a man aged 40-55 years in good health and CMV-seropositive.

The chain's CDR3 is CASSQDLSYGYTF. DNA of the CDR3: TGTGCCAGCAGCCAAGATCTAAGCTATGGCTACACCTTC. J is TRBJ1-2 and V is TRBV14; unclear D gene. This CDR3 has 13 amino acids. Germline V gene data show CDR1 as SGHDN and CDR2 as FVKESK. The V and J ends lost 0 bases and 4 bases respectively, with 6 bases between them. The full variable domain, completed using reference TRBV14 and TRBJ1-2, is EAGVTQFPSHSVIEKGQTVTLRCDPISGHDNLYWYRRVMGKEIKFLLHFVKESKQDESGMPNNRFLAERTGGTYSTLKVQPAELEDSGVYFCASSQDLSYGYTFGSGTRLTVV.

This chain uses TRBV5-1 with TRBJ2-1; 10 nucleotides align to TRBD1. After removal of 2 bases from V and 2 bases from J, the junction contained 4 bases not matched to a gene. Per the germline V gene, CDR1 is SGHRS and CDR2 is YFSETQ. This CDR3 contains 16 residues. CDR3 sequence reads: CASSFGTGEPYNEQFF. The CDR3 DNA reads TGCGCCAGCAGCTTCGGGACAGGGGAACCCTACAATGAGCAGTTCTTC.

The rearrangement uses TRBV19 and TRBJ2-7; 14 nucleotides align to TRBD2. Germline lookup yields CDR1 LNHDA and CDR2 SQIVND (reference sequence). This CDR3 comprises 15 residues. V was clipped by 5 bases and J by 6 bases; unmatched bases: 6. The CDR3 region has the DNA TGTGCCAGTAGTCCGCCAGGACTAGCGGGAGGCGAGCAGTACTTC. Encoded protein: CASSPPGLAGGEQYF.

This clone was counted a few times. The CDR3 spells CATSREHLNTEAFF. CDR3 coding DNA: TGTGCCACCAGCAGAGAACACCTGAACACTGAAGCTTTCTTT. This chain joins TRBV15 and TRBJ1-1; D uncertain. The CDR3 sequence is 14 residues long. The germline V gene has CDR1 LNHNV and CDR2 YYDKDF (reference sequence). Trimming removed 0 bases from V and 0 bases from J, with 5 bases in between.

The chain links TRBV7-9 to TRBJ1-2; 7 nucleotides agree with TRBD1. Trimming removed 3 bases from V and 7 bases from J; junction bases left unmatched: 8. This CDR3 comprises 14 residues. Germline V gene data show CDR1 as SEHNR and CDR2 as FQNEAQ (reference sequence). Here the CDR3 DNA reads TGTGCCAGCAGCTTCCCGAGAGGGGGCGGTGGCTACACCTTC. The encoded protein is CASSFPRGGGGYTF. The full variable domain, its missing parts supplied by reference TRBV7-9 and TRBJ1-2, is DTGVSQNPRHKITKRGQNVTFRCDPISEHNRLYWYRQTLGQGPEFLTYFQNEAQLEKSRLLSDRFSAERPKGSFSTLEIQRTEQGDSAMYLCASSFPRGGGGYTFGSGTRLTVV.

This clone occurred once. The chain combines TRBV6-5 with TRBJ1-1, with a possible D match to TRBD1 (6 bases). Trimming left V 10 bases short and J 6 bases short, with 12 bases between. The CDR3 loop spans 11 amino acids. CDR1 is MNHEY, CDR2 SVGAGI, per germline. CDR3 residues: CAINEGAEAFF. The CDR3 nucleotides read TGTGCCATAAATGAGGGGGCTGAAGCTTTCTTT.